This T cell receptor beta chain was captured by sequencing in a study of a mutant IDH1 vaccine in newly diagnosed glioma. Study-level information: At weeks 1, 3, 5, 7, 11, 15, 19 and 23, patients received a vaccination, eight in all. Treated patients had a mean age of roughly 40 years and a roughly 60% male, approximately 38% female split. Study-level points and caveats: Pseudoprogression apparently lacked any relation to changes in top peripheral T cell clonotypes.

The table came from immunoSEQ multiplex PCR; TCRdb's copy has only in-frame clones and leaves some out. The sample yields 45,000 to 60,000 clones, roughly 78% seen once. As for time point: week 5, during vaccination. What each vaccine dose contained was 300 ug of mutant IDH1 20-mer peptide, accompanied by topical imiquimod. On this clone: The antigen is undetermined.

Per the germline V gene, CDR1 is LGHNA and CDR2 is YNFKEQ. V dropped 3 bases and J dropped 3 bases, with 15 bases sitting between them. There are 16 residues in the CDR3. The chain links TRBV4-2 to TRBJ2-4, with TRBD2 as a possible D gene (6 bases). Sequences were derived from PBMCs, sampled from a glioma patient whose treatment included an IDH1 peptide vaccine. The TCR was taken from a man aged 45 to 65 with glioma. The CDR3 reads CASSQGTSYVKNIQYF. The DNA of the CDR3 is TGTGCCAGCAGCCAGGGAACTAGCTACGTCAAAAACATTCAGTACTTC.